The 29 T cell receptor beta chains in this list originate from one sample, sequenced in a study of lymphopenia after photon versus proton radiotherapy. The method was immunoSEQ multiplex PCR; TCRdb's version includes in-frame clones alone and lacks a portion of them. The table records some 70,000 clones, around 87% of them present only once. The sequenced sample was peripheral blood, obtained from a patient treated with proton-based radiotherapy. These receptors all come from an elderly man with esophageal cancer.

This chain joins TRBV18 and TRBJ1-1, with 7 bases that match TRBD1. Losses at the gene ends were 3 bases for V and 5 bases for J; bases not matched to a gene: 6. The CDR3 is 14 residues long. Per the germline V gene, CDR1 is KGHSH and CDR2 is LQKENI. Here the CDR3 DNA reads TGTGCCAGCTCACCCTACCAGGGGGTAACTGAAGCTTTCTTT. Translated, it gives CASSPYQGVTEAFF.

V is TRBV5-4 and J is TRBJ1-1, with D tentatively TRBD1 (6 bases). The CDR3 spans 14 residues. Germline values: CDR1 SGHNT, CDR2 YYREEE (reference sequence). With 6 bases removed from V and 6 bases from J, the gap between germline ends came to 18 bases. The CDR3 spells CASTKMGGRAEAFF. The CDR3 nucleotides read TGTGCCAGCACCAAGATGGGGGGCCGGGCTGAAGCTTTCTTT.

Only one count was recorded for this clone. A clone one base away is much larger, so this may be a read error. J is TRBJ2-1 and V is TRBV7-2, with 9 nucleotides matching TRBD2. V lost 2 bases, J lost 4 bases, and 6 bases stayed unmatched. CDR1 and CDR2 from the germline V gene are SGHTA and FQGNSA. This CDR3 spans 16 amino acids. The CDR3 is CASSLIGAGGYNEQFF. The CDR3, as DNA: TGTGCCAGCAGCTTAATAGGGGCGGGGGGGTACAATGAGCAGTTCTTC.

This clone was seen just once. The chain combines TRBV29-1 with TRBJ2-2, with a possible D match to TRBD2 (5 bases). From germline, CDR1 is SQVTM and CDR2 ANQGSEA. Trimming removed 6 bases from V and 5 bases from J, with 19 bases in between. The CDR3 has 15 residues. The CDR3 coding sequence is TGCAGCGTCGGAGTCGTGGACTCACCAACCGGGGAGCTGTTTTTT. Protein product: CSVGVVDSPTGELFF.

The chain combines TRBV19 with TRBJ1-4; D gene uncertain. Germline CDR1 and CDR2: LNHDA and SQIVND (reference sequence). The CDR3 consists of 14 residues. V shed 5 bases and J shed 8 bases, with 15 bases lying between them. The CDR3 DNA is TGTGCCAGTAGTCCCCTTGGGTTAGAAGAAAAACTGTTTTTT. It codes for CASSPLGLEEKLFF.

This chain joins TRBV7-2 and TRBJ1-6; D not resolved. This CDR3 region has 13 residues. Germline V gene sequence: CDR1 SGHTA, CDR2 FQGNSA. Deletions cut 1 base from V and 6 bases from J, with 4 bases between. CDR3 DNA: TGTGCCAGCAGCTTAGGGGGTAATTCACCCCTCCACTTT. Translation gives CASSLGGNSPLHF.

This chain joins TRBV27 and TRBJ1-2, with 7 bases that match TRBD1. This CDR3 has 14 amino acids. V shed 5 bases, J shed 4 bases, and the junction held 7 bases outside the gene matches. CDR1 and CDR2 (germline): MNHEY, SMNVEV (reference sequence). The CDR3: CASSEGTGVYGYTF. CDR3 coding DNA: TGTGCCAGCAGTGAGGGAACAGGGGTCTATGGCTACACCTTC.

The chain recombines TRBV4-3 with TRBJ2-1; weak D call: TRBD2 (6 bases). V lost 0 bases to trimming and J lost 8 bases, with 17 bases between them. The length of the CDR3 is 16 residues. Germline lookup yields CDR1 LGHNA and CDR2 YSLEER. This CDR3 is CASSQDLGLATDEQFF. Written as DNA, the CDR3 is TGCGCCAGCAGCCAAGACCTAGGTCTAGCGACCGATGAGCAGTTCTTC.

The genes are TRBV6-1 and TRBJ1-2; tentative D call: TRBD1 (5 bases). In germline, CDR1 is MNHNS, CDR2 SASEGT. V was trimmed by 4 bases and J by 0 bases, leaving 12 bases between them. The CDR3 runs 15 residues. In nucleotides, the CDR3 is TGTGCCAGCAGTGGCGGGGGAGGGGCTAACTATGGCTACACCTTC. Its protein is CASSGGGGANYGYTF.

In DNA form, the CDR3 reads TGTGCCAGCAGTTTGCCTAATGAAAAACTGTTTTTT. Protein: CASSLPNEKLFF. J is TRBJ1-4 and V is TRBV27; no firm D call. The CDR3 consists of 12 residues. Trimming removed 3 bases at V and 3 bases at J, with 2 bases between. Germline V CDR1 and CDR2: MNHEY, SMNVEV (reference sequence).

V usage is TRBV7-2 and J usage is TRBJ1-1, with D unresolved. The CDR3 contains 14 residues. CDR1 and CDR2 from the germline V gene are SGHTA and FQGNSA. V was trimmed by 8 bases and J by 1 base, leaving 14 bases between them. CDR3 DNA: TGTGCCAGCGAGCGAGCCTACGGGAACACTGAAGCTTTCTTT. It encodes CASERAYGNTEAFF.

Details on this clone: This same CDR3 is encoded by further DNA sequences in the sample. The chain is built from TRBV19 and TRBJ1-4; D ambiguous. The CDR3 length is 16 residues. Germline lookup yields CDR1 LNHDA and CDR2 SQIVND (reference sequence). The V and J ends lost 3 bases and 5 bases respectively, with 16 bases between them. The DNA of the CDR3 is TGTGCCAGTAGTATGGATGGCGGCGTACTAAATGAAAAACTGTTTTTT. The encoded protein is CASSMDGGVLNEKLFF.

The chain has TRBV10-3 and TRBJ2-3; TRBD1 matches 8 bases. The junction had 6 bases not matched to a gene; V was cut back by 0 bases and J by 4 bases. Germline CDR1 ENHRY, CDR2 SYGVKD. The CDR3 is made up of 16 amino acids. The CDR3 bases are TGTGCCATCAGTGAGTCTAGACAGGGGTCGCCAGATACGCAGTATTTT. Translated, it gives CAISESRQGSPDTQYF.

The chain combines TRBV19 with TRBJ1-1, with TRBD1 identical over 10 bases. The CDR3 has 14 residues. Trimming took 7 bases from V and 10 from J; bases not matched to a gene: 12. Germline V lookup: CDR1 LNHDA, CDR2 SQIVND (reference sequence). CDR3 bases: TGTGCCAGTACCCCTTCGACAGGGGGCCCTTCAGCTTTCTTT. This encodes CASTPSTGGPSAFF.

The chain couples TRBV19 to TRBJ2-1, with D possibly TRBD2 on 5 matching bases. The CDR3 loop spans 13 amino acids. The V end lost 2 bases, the J end lost 7 bases, and 9 bases lay between the germline ends. The germline V gene encodes CDR1 LNHDA and CDR2 SQIVND (reference sequence). The CDR3 DNA reads TGTGCCAGTAGTATAACTAGATGGAATGAGCAGTTCTTC. Translating gives CASSITRWNEQFF.

The chain recombines TRBV18 with TRBJ1-2; 10 bases are shared with TRBD1. Trimming took 2 bases from V and 4 from J; bases not matched to a gene: 7. From germline, CDR1 is KGHSH and CDR2 LQKENI. This CDR3 has 16 amino acids. The CDR3 spells CASSPTKWTGGYGYTF. The CDR3 DNA sequence: TGTGCCAGCTCACCAACTAAATGGACAGGGGGCTATGGCTACACCTTC.

The chain uses TRBV19 and TRBJ1-4; D is possibly TRBD1 (6 bases). The CDR3 runs to 13 residues. CDR1 is LNHDA and CDR2 is SQIVND in the germline V gene (reference sequence). The V end lost 6 bases, the J end lost 6 bases, and 11 bases lay between the germline ends. The CDR3: CASSRQADEKLFF. CDR3 sequence (DNA): TGTGCCAGTAGCCGACAGGCGGATGAAAAACTGTTTTTT.

CDR3 protein: CASTNFYGYTF. The CDR3 DNA follows: TGTGCCAGTACTAACTTTTATGGCTACACCTTC. The chain is built from TRBV19 and TRBJ1-2; D is undetermined. The germline V gene encodes CDR1 LNHDA and CDR2 SQIVND (reference sequence). This CDR3 has 11 amino acids. Trimming removed 7 bases from V and 5 bases from J, with 8 bases in between.

The genes are TRBV27 and TRBJ2-2; no reliable D call. Trimming removed 3 bases at V and 3 bases at J, with 8 bases between. Germline V gene lookup returns CDR1 MNHEY and CDR2 SMNVEV (reference sequence). The CDR3 contains 14 residues. The CDR3 is CASSFGQYTGELFF. Here the CDR3 DNA reads TGTGCCAGCAGTTTCGGTCAGTACACCGGGGAGCTGTTTTTT.

The gene calls are TRBV18 and TRBJ1-6; TRBD1 matches at 7 bases. The V and J ends lost 5 bases and 0 bases, in that order; junction bases with no gene match: 4. CDR3 length: 16 amino acids. Germline assignment: CDR1 KGHSH and CDR2 LQKENI. CDR3 sequence: CASSLQGSSYNSPLHF. The CDR3 coding sequence is TGTGCCAGCTCATTACAGGGGAGCTCCTATAATTCACCCCTCCACTTT.

The chain uses TRBV5-4 and TRBJ2-7, with 13 bases identical to TRBD2. CDR1 is SGHNT and CDR2 is YYREEE in the germline V gene (reference sequence). The CDR3 runs 17 residues. Germline trimming cut 0 bases from V and 4 bases from J; bases unmatched to any gene: 7. The CDR3 here is CASSLGVLAGGPYEQYF. The CDR3 DNA reads TGTGCCAGCAGCTTGGGGGTACTAGCGGGAGGGCCTTACGAGCAGTACTTC.

This chain joins TRBV5-4 and TRBJ2-7, with 9 bases fitting TRBD1. The germline gives CDR1 SGHNT, CDR2 YYREEE (reference sequence). CDR3 size: 15 residues. Trimming took 4 bases from V and 0 from J; bases not matched to a gene: 5. In DNA form, the CDR3 reads TGTGCCAGCAGCAGCGGACAGGGGAGCTCCTACGAGCAGTACTTC. Protein sequence: CASSSGQGSSYEQYF.

This chain uses TRBV6-6 with TRBJ1-2; D not certain. V was clipped by 2 bases and J by 3 bases, with 7 bases between them. Germline CDR1 reads MNHNY; CDR2 reads SVGAGI (reference sequence). This CDR3 is 13 amino acids long. CDR3 in amino acids: CASSYGSDYGYTF. CDR3 bases: TGTGCCAGCAGTTACGGTTCAGACTATGGCTACACCTTC.

The rearrangement links TRBV25-1 to TRBJ2-3, with D hard to call. V was clipped by 10 bases and J by 6 bases, with 11 bases between them. This CDR3 contains 11 residues. Germline values: CDR1 MGHDK, CDR2 SYGVNS. The CDR3 loop is CAIKTADTQYF. The CDR3 DNA reads TGTGCCATCAAAACCGCGGATACGCAGTATTTT.

The rearrangement links TRBV5-1 to TRBJ2-1; TRBD2 matches 7 bases. This CDR3 region has 15 residues. Trimming at V came to 0 bases and at J to 3 bases, leaving 3 bases not matched to a gene. Germline CDR1 SGHRS, CDR2 YFSETQ. CDR3 loop: CASSLGLAVYNEQFF. DNA of the CDR3: TGCGCCAGCAGCTTGGGGCTAGCGGTCTACAATGAGCAGTTCTTC.

The DNA for the CDR3 is TGTGCCAGCAGTCGGGCCCTTCTTACTAACTATGGCTACACCTTC. The encoded protein is CASSRALLTNYGYTF. This rearrangement joins TRBV6-5 to TRBJ1-2; D not certain. The germline V gene encodes CDR1 MNHEY and CDR2 SVGAGI. The CDR3 runs to 15 residues. The V and J ends lost 5 bases and 0 bases respectively, with 13 bases between them.

The chain carries TRBV4-3 and TRBJ2-1; no clear D gene. The V end was cut by 0 bases, the J end by 3 bases, with 12 bases between. Looked up from germline, CDR1 is LGHNA and CDR2 is YSLEER. The CDR3 length is 16 residues. CDR3 bases: TGCGCCAGCAGCCAAGAGCCGGGTTCGCACTACAATGAGCAGTTCTTC. Its translation is CASSQEPGSHYNEQFF.

The count of this clone is one. This sequence joins TRBV5-4 and TRBJ1-2; D might be TRBD1 (6 bases). The germline V gene has CDR1 SGHNT and CDR2 YYREEE (reference sequence). The V end was cut by 1 base, the J end by 7 bases, with 11 bases between. The CDR3 is 13 amino acids. The CDR3 nucleotides read TGTGCCAGCAGCTTGCGGGGGGCTCGTGGCTACACCTTC. Encoded protein: CASSLRGARGYTF.

The chain employs TRBV7-9 and TRBJ2-7, with 9 bases lining up with TRBD1. The germline CDR1 and CDR2 sequences are SEHNR and FQNEAQ (reference sequence). With V trimmed by 5 bases and J by 6 bases, 17 bases remained unmatched. The CDR3 sequence is 17 residues long. CDR3 protein: CASSVPYRGRGSSEQYF. The DNA for the CDR3 is TGTGCCAGCAGCGTGCCCTACAGGGGGCGCGGTTCGTCCGAGCAGTACTTC. The variable domain in full, with the rest retrieved from reference TRBV7-9 and TRBJ2-7, is DTGVSQNPRHKITKRGQNVTFRCDPISEHNRLYWYRQTLGQGPEFLTYFQNEAQLEKSRLLSDRFSAERPKGSFSTLEIQRTEQGDSAMYLCASSVPYRGRGSSEQYFGPGTRLTVT.